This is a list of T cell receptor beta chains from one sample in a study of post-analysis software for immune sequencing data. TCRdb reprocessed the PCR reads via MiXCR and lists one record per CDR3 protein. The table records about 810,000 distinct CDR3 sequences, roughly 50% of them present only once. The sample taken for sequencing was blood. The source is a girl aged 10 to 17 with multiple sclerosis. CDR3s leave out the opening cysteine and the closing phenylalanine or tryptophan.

cdr3_aa: ASSLVLGFGYT
j_call: TRBJ1-2
v_call: TRBV5-1

cdr3_aa: ASSLSASGGLRADTQY
j_call: TRBJ2-3
v_call: TRBV7-3

cdr3_aa: ASSLEGGTHTDTQY
j_call: TRBJ2-3
v_call: TRBV5-1

cdr3_aa: SARDWPSGSLRETQY
j_call: TRBJ2-5
v_call: TRBV20-1

cdr3_aa: SARDQVGRETQY
j_call: TRBJ2-5
v_call: TRBV20-1

cdr3_aa: ASRPTSWGDMNTEAF
j_call: TRBJ1-1
v_call: TRBV7-8

cdr3_aa: ASSQVEYEQY
j_call: -
v_call: TRBV3-1

cdr3_aa: ASSLTGVNIQY
j_call: TRBJ2-4
v_call: TRBV7-3

cdr3_aa: ASSRDTVYEQY
j_call: -
v_call: TRBV2

cdr3_aa: ASSGGRGLLRDTQY
j_call: TRBJ2-3
v_call: TRBV5-1

cdr3_aa: ASSLRSPSPDEQY
j_call: -
v_call: TRBV5-1

cdr3_aa: ASSLQEGGVYEQY
j_call: TRBJ2-7
v_call: TRBV7-8

cdr3_aa: ASSFQEAYEQY
j_call: -
v_call: TRBV27

cdr3_aa: AGSGEGKSYT
j_call: TRBJ1-2
v_call: TRBV7-9

cdr3_aa: ASSFWAARGPFDSYEQY
j_call: TRBJ2-7
v_call: TRBV12-3/TRBV12-4

cdr3_aa: ASRQVDGNEQF
j_call: TRBJ2-1
v_call: TRBV6-2/TRBV6-3

cdr3_aa: ASSLEAGYEQY
j_call: TRBJ2-7
v_call: TRBV5-1

cdr3_aa: ASSEQSGDVHGYT
j_call: TRBJ1-2
v_call: TRBV16

cdr3_aa: ASSVGAGDEQF
j_call: TRBJ2-1
v_call: TRBV5-6

cdr3_aa: ATSDPALGGGETQY
j_call: TRBJ2-5
v_call: TRBV24-1

cdr3_aa: ASSYQQAVPSTDTQY
j_call: TRBJ2-3
v_call: TRBV6-6

cdr3_aa: ASSPPGDRSYNEQF
j_call: TRBJ2-1
v_call: TRBV4-1

cdr3_aa: SVGVRPGVRSYEQY
j_call: TRBJ2-7
v_call: TRBV29-1

cdr3_aa: ASSVDGPSYNEQF
j_call: TRBJ2-1
v_call: TRBV9

cdr3_aa: SVGQGEIEAF
j_call: TRBJ1-1
v_call: TRBV29-1

cdr3_aa: SGVGTASYEQF
j_call: TRBJ2-1
v_call: TRBV29-1

cdr3_aa: AISETRSGRETQY
j_call: TRBJ2-5
v_call: TRBV10-3

cdr3_aa: ASRSGTTNTEAF
j_call: TRBJ1-1
v_call: TRBV5-6

cdr3_aa: SGKLGTDTQY
j_call: TRBJ2-3
v_call: TRBV29-1

cdr3_aa: ASSLGATLIGEKPF
j_call: TRBJ1-4
v_call: TRBV5-6